This note documents a single T cell receptor beta chain sequence. Its specificity is unknown. The CDR3 length is 15 residues. V was cut by 4 bases and J by 2 bases, with 14 bases left in between. Germline V CDR1 and CDR2: LNHNV, YYDKDF (reference sequence). The data stem from a study of T cells in localized non-small cell lung cancer. Whole-study findings and limits: In uninvolved adjacent lung, T cell clonality reached its highest value, exceeding tumor. Out of the top 100 tumor clones, a median around 57 were seen in adjacent lung.

Profiled with immunoSEQ multiplex PCR; TCRdb holds only in-frame clones, not every one. This sample has 55,000 to 80,000 clones; almost 85% occur once, and the top ten carry roughly 14%. The rearrangement uses TRBV15 and TRBJ1-2, with a possible D match to TRBD1 (6 bases). Sequenced here: peripheral blood, sampled before any cancer treatment. The sequence was obtained from a female donor at least 60 years old with stage I lung adenocarcinoma. CDR3 sequence: CATSKGTPVNYGYTF. CDR3 DNA sequence: TGTGCCACCAGCAAAGGGACACCAGTGAACTATGGCTACACCTTC.